Listed here are 5 T cell receptor beta chains from one sample, sequenced in a study of T cells in localized non-small cell lung cancer. Some clones are missing from TCRdb's copy, which holds only in-frame ones; the method was immunoSEQ multiplex PCR. The sample has 15,000 to 20,000 clones, around 89% seen once. The specimen comprised peripheral blood, sampled before any cancer treatment. The receptors were sampled from a man between 40 and 70 years old with stage I lung adenocarcinoma.

The rearrangement joins TRBV5-1 to TRBJ1-1; 8 positions agree with TRBD1. The CDR3 has 15 residues. Trimming removed 0 bases from V and 4 bases from J; junction bases left unmatched: 5. CDR1 and CDR2 from the germline V gene are SGHRS and YFSETQ. This CDR3 is CASSLDQGAGTEAFF. The CDR3 DNA reads as TGCGCCAGCAGCTTGGATCAGGGGGCGGGCACTGAAGCTTTCTTT.

In DNA, the CDR3 is TGTGCCAGCAGAGCGAGCACAGATACGCAGTATTTT. It specifies CASRASTDTQYF. The chain couples TRBV6-1 to TRBJ2-3, with no clear D. This CDR3 is built from 12 residues. Germline V lookup: CDR1 MNHNS, CDR2 SASEGT. Trimming left V 6 bases short and J 0 bases short, with 4 bases between.

In its sample, this clone was seen once. J is TRBJ1-2 and V is TRBV9; TRBD1 aligns across 7 bases. J was trimmed by 5 bases and V by 3 bases; bases with no gene match: 10. Germline-derived CDR1 and CDR2 are SGDLS and YYNGEE. This CDR3 contains 15 residues. Written as DNA, the CDR3 is TGTGCCAGCAGCGCCGACTTGACAGGGAATTATGGCTACACCTTC. Amino acid sequence: CASSADLTGNYGYTF.

The genes are TRBV19 and TRBJ2-6; D gene unclear. CDR1 LNHDA and CDR2 SQIVND come from the germline V gene (reference sequence). Trimming cost V 6 bases and J 0 bases, with 6 bases left between them. This CDR3 is built from 14 residues. CDR3 protein: CASSWSSGANVLTF. CDR3 coding DNA: TGTGCCAGTAGCTGGAGCTCTGGGGCCAACGTCCTGACTTTC.

The chain combines TRBV27 with TRBJ2-7, with no clear D. The CDR3 extends over 14 amino acids. Looked up from germline, CDR1 is MNHEY and CDR2 is SMNVEV (reference sequence). V was clipped by 0 bases and J by 7 bases, with 13 bases between them. The CDR3 here is CASSLSSSRIEQYF. CDR3 sequence (DNA): TGTGCCAGCAGTTTATCGTCTAGTAGGATTGAGCAGTACTTC.